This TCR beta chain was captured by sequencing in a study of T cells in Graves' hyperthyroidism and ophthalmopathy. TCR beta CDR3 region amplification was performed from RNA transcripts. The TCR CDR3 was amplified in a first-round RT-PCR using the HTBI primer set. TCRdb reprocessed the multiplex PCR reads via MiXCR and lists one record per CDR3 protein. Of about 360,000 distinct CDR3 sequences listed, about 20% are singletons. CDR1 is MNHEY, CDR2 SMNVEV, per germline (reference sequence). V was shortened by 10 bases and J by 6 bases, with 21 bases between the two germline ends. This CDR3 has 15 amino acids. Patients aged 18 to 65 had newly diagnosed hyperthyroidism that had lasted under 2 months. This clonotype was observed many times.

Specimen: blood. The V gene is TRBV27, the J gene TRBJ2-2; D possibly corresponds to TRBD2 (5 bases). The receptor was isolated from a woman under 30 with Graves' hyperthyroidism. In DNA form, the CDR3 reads TGTGCCACCCTAGGGCGGGCGGAGAAGGCCGGGGAGCTGTTTTTT. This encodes CATLGRAEKAGELFF.